Shown below are 27 T cell receptor beta chains from a single sample sequenced in a study of regulatory T cells in long-lasting Graves disease. Time point specified: newly diagnosed GD, antithyroid drugs for less than 3 months. There was RNA extracted from PBMCs, and the TCR library was made from it. Both iRepertoire HTBI primers and Arm-PCR of CDR3 regions were used to build the TCR beta libraries. TCRdb re-derived calls from the multiplex PCR reads in MiXCR, one entry per CDR3 protein. The sample lists about 400,000 distinct CDR3 sequences, approximately 15% occurring once. The data also belong to a second study, concerning T cells in Graves' hyperthyroidism and ophthalmopathy.

Sequences were derived from peripheral blood mononuclear cells (PBMCs), sampled at new diagnosis, from a patient treated with antithyroid drugs. The origin of the receptors is a woman between 40 and 55 years old with Graves disease.

This clonotype was seen at least ten times. V and J are TRBV18 and TRBJ2-1; D is unclear. Trimming removed 5 bases at V and 2 bases at J, with 13 bases between. The CDR3 consists of 15 residues. CDR1 and CDR2 (germline): KGHSH, LQKENI. Written as DNA, the CDR3 is TGTGCCAGCTCAACCACGACAACCGCCTACAATGAGCAGTTCTTC. Protein: CASSTTTTAYNEQFF.

This clonotype has a count of ten or more. This chain connects TRBV7-9 to TRBJ1-1; D might be TRBD1 (5 bases). Trimming removed 1 base from V and 8 bases from J, with 11 bases in between. Germline V gene lookup returns CDR1 SEHNR and CDR2 FQNEAQ (reference sequence). There are 13 residues in the CDR3. The CDR3 protein is CASSLGQGGEAFF. The CDR3 coding sequence is TGTGCCAGCAGCTTAGGTCAGGGCGGGGAAGCTTTCTTT.

This clonotype was found many times. The J gene is TRBJ1-2, the V gene TRBV10-2; D perhaps matches TRBD1 (5 bases). Per germline, CDR1 WSHSY and CDR2 SAAADI. The CDR3 is 16 amino acids. V was clipped by 4 bases and J by 2 bases, with 17 bases between them. CDR3 residues: CASSGGGGDKNYGYTF. The DNA of the CDR3 is TGCGCCAGCAGTGGGGGGGGTGGGGATAAAAACTATGGCTACACCTTC.

The gene calls are TRBV6-5 and TRBJ1-2, with D uncertain. Germline V gene data show CDR1 as MNHEY and CDR2 as SVGAGI. This CDR3 region has 15 residues. Trimming took off 2 bases at V and 0 bases at J, with 10 bases between the two ends. The CDR3 DNA reads as TGTGCCAGCAGTTACGCGGGGATCGCTAACTATGGCTACACCTTC. Translated, it gives CASSYAGIANYGYTF.

This clonotype was detected many times. The genes are TRBV12-3 or TRBV12-4 and TRBJ1-5, with 10 bases aligning to TRBD1. V was pared by 4 bases and J by 4 bases, with 4 bases of the junction left unmatched. The CDR3 is 15 residues long. CDR3 DNA: TGTGCCAGCAGTTCCGGGACAGGGGTAAATCAGCCCCAGCATTTT. This encodes CASSSGTGVNQPQHF.

This clonotype has a count of ten or more. The rearrangement joins TRBV19 to TRBJ2-7; 7 positions agree with TRBD1. With V trimmed by 5 bases and J by 7 bases, 8 bases remained unmatched. Germline V gene lookup returns CDR1 LNHDA and CDR2 SQIVND (reference sequence). The CDR3 has 13 amino acids. The CDR3 nucleotides read TGTGCCAGTAGTCCAGGGACAGTCGGTGAGCAGTACTTC. Its protein is CASSPGTVGEQYF. The full variable domain, with the rest looked up from reference TRBV19 and TRBJ2-7, is DGGITQSPKYLFRKEGQNVTLSCEQNLNHDAMYWYRQDPGQGLRLIYYSQIVNDFQKGDIAEGYSVSREKKESFPLTVTSAQKNPTAFYLCASSPGTVGEQYFGPGTRLTVT.

This clonotype was observed many times. The CDR3 is CSVGGALNEQFF. CDR3 sequence (DNA): TGCAGCGTTGGCGGGGCCCTGAATGAGCAGTTCTTC. The chain combines TRBV29-1 with TRBJ2-1; D is possibly TRBD2 (6 bases). Germline loops: CDR1 SQVTM, CDR2 ANQGSEA. Trimming cost V 4 bases and J 7 bases, with 11 bases left between them. There are 12 residues in the CDR3.

Concerning this clonotype itself: This could be a read error, since a much larger clone is one nucleotide away. The gene calls are TRBV20-1 and TRBJ2-4; D may be TRBD2 (6 bases). Germline V gives CDR1 DFQATT, CDR2 SNEGSKA (reference sequence). CDR3 size: 15 residues. The DNA for the CDR3 is TGCAGTGCTAGAGTTAGCGGCTTAGCCAAAAACACTCAGTACTTC. It specifies CSARVSGLAKNTQYF.

As regards this clonotype: At one end the junction does not follow the germline gene, possibly because of a read error. The chain is built from TRBV6-5 and TRBJ2-3; 9 bases are shared with TRBD2. This CDR3 region has 16 residues. CDR1 and CDR2 from the germline V gene are MNHEY and SVGAGI. CDR3 sequence: CASSYSGTSSTDTQYF. As DNA, the CDR3 is TGTGCCAGCAGTTATTCCGGGACTAGCAGCACGGATACGCAGTATTTT.

This clonotype has ten or more counts. V and J are TRBV28 and TRBJ2-7; the match to TRBD2 covers 13 bases. V shed 5 bases and J 3 bases; nucleotides not matched to a gene: 7. The CDR3 loop spans 16 amino acids. Germline-derived CDR1 and CDR2 are MDHEN and SYDVKM. The CDR3 DNA sequence: TGTGCCAGCAGTCCGCCGGGACTAGCGGGACTCTACGAGCAGTACTTC. This sequence encodes CASSPPGLAGLYEQYF.

This clonotype was observed a few times. J is TRBJ2-4 and V is TRBV7-9, with D hard to call. Germline-derived CDR1 and CDR2 are SEHNR and FQNEAQ (reference sequence). Trimming took off 5 bases at V and 3 bases at J, with 11 bases between the two ends. This CDR3 has 14 amino acids. The CDR3 loop reads CASSDELGKNIQYF. The CDR3 DNA reads as TGTGCCAGCAGCGACGAGTTGGGCAAAAACATTCAGTACTTC.

This clonotype was recorded at least ten times. This sequence joins TRBV6-1 and TRBJ2-7; no definite D call. V was cut by 6 bases and J by 6 bases, with 12 bases left in between. CDR1 MNHNS and CDR2 SASEGT come from the germline V gene. The length of the CDR3 is 12 residues. CDR3 in amino acids: CASRRGTGEQYF. The CDR3 coding sequence is TGTGCCAGCAGACGTGGAACTGGCGAGCAGTACTTC.

A few counts support this clonotype. The chain is built from TRBV28 and TRBJ1-1; a possible D gene is TRBD1 (5 bases). CDR1 and CDR2 from the germline V gene are MDHEN and SYDVKM. The CDR3 consists of 13 residues. The germline V and J ends were trimmed by 8 bases and 0 bases, with 10 bases remaining between them. The CDR3 DNA reads as TGTGCCAGCTGCGGGACGATGAACACTGAAGCTTTCTTT. Its translation: CASCGTMNTEAFF.

This clonotype was seen at least ten times. This rearrangement joins TRBV12-3 or TRBV12-4 to TRBJ1-1, with 8 bases lining up with TRBD1. V was clipped by 6 bases and J by 1 base; unmatched bases: 10. The CDR3 is made up of 16 amino acids. The CDR3 region is CASSARQGRWNTEAFF. In DNA form, the CDR3 reads TGTGCCAGCAGCGCCCGACAGGGGAGGTGGAACACTGAAGCTTTCTTT.

This rearrangement joins TRBV2 to TRBJ2-7; 11 bases map to TRBD2. Germline trimming cut 4 bases from V and 0 bases from J; bases unmatched to any gene: 8. The CDR3 is made up of 17 amino acids. From germline, CDR1 is SNHLY and CDR2 FYNNEI. The CDR3 DNA reads as TGTGCCAGCAGTGGACTAGCGGGAACGCACAGCTCCTACGAGCAGTACTTC. Protein: CASSGLAGTHSSYEQYF.

There are many counts of this clonotype. CDR3 in amino acids: CASSHRDGYNEQFF. The CDR3, as DNA: TGTGCCAGCAGTCACCGGGACGGATACAATGAGCAGTTCTTC. The chain couples TRBV12-3 or TRBV12-4 to TRBJ2-1, with D perhaps matching TRBD1 or TRBD2 (5 bases each). Trimming stripped 5 bases from V and 4 bases from J, with 12 bases between. The CDR3 runs to 14 residues.

The genes are TRBV2 and TRBJ1-1, with 7 positions matching TRBD1. The CDR3 has 16 residues. Germline V CDR1 and CDR2: SNHLY, FYNNEI. The ends lost 5 bases at V and 3 bases at J; junction bases unmatched: 12. CDR3 sequence reads: CASSPTTGLLDTEAFF. The CDR3 DNA is TGTGCCAGCAGTCCCACGACAGGGTTACTTGACACTGAAGCTTTCTTT.

This clonotype was seen only a few times. Just one base apart from a much larger clone, this may be a read error. V gene TRBV5-5 combines with J gene TRBJ1-3; D gene ambiguous. The CDR3 is 14 amino acids. Trimming took off 7 bases at V and 2 bases at J, with 13 bases between the two ends. CDR1 is SGHKS, CDR2 YYEKEE, per germline (reference sequence). CDR3 sequence reads: CASGLDGAGNTIYF. CDR3 sequence (DNA): TGTGCCAGCGGCCTCGACGGAGCTGGAAACACCATATATTTT.

Ten or more counts support this clonotype. The chain joins TRBV20-1 to TRBJ2-5; 15 nucleotides align to TRBD2. Germline V lookup: CDR1 DFQATT, CDR2 SNEGSKA (reference sequence). The CDR3 has 18 amino acids. V was pared by 3 bases and J by 1 base, with 9 bases of the junction left unmatched. The CDR3 region has the DNA TGCAGTGCTAGCTCCCATGGGACTAGCGGGAGGATCCAAGAGACCCAGTACTTC. Protein product: CSASSHGTSGRIQETQYF.

This clonotype was detected a few times. This sequence may be a read error, since a much larger clone differs from it by one base. This rearrangement joins TRBV11-2 to TRBJ2-4; D is possibly TRBD1 (5 bases). The CDR3 length is 17 residues. Germline V gene sequence: CDR1 SGHAT, CDR2 FQNNGV. The CDR3 reads CAGSSSEVGLAKNIQYF. In DNA, the CDR3 is TGTGCCGGCAGCTCGAGCGAGGTGGGGCTAGCCAAAAACATTCAGTACTTC.

The chain employs TRBV27 and TRBJ1-4; 8 positions agree with TRBD1. V dropped 5 bases and J dropped 10; count of bases not matched to a gene: 9. This CDR3 contains 14 residues. Germline CDR1 and CDR2: MNHEY and SMNVEV (reference sequence). CDR3 sequence reads: CASSPTGGGGKLFF. The CDR3 DNA is TGTGCCAGCAGTCCCACAGGGGGGGGGGGAAAACTGTTTTTT.

Note on this clonotype: A much bigger clone sits one base away, suggesting this may be a read error. This chain links TRBV2 with TRBJ2-1; D is unclear. V was trimmed by 5 bases and J by 0 bases, leaving 17 bases between them. The CDR3 length is 17 residues. CDR1 and CDR2 from the germline V gene are SNHLY and FYNNEI. The CDR3 nucleotides are TGTGCCAGCAGTCCCCCGCCCGGTTTTAGCTCCTACAATGAGCAGTTCTTC. This sequence encodes CASSPPPGFSSYNEQFF.

At least ten counts were recorded for this clonotype. The chain has TRBV4-3 and TRBJ2-7, with D possibly TRBD1 on 6 matching bases. Trimming took off 0 bases at V and 2 bases at J, with 11 bases between the two ends. There are 15 residues in the CDR3. Looked up from germline, CDR1 is LGHNA and CDR2 is YSLEER. This CDR3 reads CASSQDDRRPYEQYF. The DNA of the CDR3 is TGCGCCAGCAGCCAAGACGACAGGCGCCCCTACGAGCAGTACTTC.

Many counts were recorded for this clonotype. The V and J genes are TRBV24-1 and TRBJ2-5, with TRBD1 as a possible D gene (6 bases). Germline values: CDR1 KGHDR, CDR2 SFDVKD. The CDR3 spans 16 residues. Trimming removed 4 bases from V and 2 bases from J, with 16 bases in between. CDR3 sequence: CATSENTGTIQETQYF. CDR3 DNA: TGTGCCACCAGTGAAAACACCGGGACAATTCAAGAGACCCAGTACTTC.

CDR3 amino acids: CSARDSSGNTGELFF. CDR3 DNA sequence: TGCAGTGCTAGGGACTCTAGCGGCAACACCGGGGAGCTGTTTTTT. The chain joins TRBV20-1 to TRBJ2-2; 7 bases agree with TRBD2. V gave up 3 bases and J gave up 2 bases; unmatched junction bases: 6. The germline CDR1 and CDR2 sequences are DFQATT and SNEGSKA (reference sequence). The CDR3 runs 15 residues.

This clonotype appeared a few times. The rearrangement joins TRBV6-2 or TRBV6-3 to TRBJ2-3, with 10 bases aligning to TRBD2. The junction had 20 bases not matched to a gene; V was cut back by 5 bases and J by 3 bases. The CDR3 runs to 20 residues. Germline V gene lookup returns CDR1 MNHEY and CDR2 SVGEGT. CDR3 sequence (DNA): TGTGCCAGCAGTGAAAAAGGATGGGGGCTAGCGGGAGTTAAAACAGATACGCAGTATTTT. The encoded protein is CASSEKGWGLAGVKTDTQYF.

The J gene is TRBJ2-2, the V gene TRBV4-1; perhaps TRBD2 as D (5 bases). Trimming left V 3 bases short and J 3 bases short, with 17 bases between. This CDR3 has 17 amino acids. CDR1 and CDR2 from the germline V gene are MGHRA and YSYEKL. CDR3 sequence reads: CASSHSTDSLDTGELFF. The CDR3 coding sequence is TGCGCCAGCAGCCACAGTACGGACTCCCTCGACACCGGGGAGCTGTTTTTT.